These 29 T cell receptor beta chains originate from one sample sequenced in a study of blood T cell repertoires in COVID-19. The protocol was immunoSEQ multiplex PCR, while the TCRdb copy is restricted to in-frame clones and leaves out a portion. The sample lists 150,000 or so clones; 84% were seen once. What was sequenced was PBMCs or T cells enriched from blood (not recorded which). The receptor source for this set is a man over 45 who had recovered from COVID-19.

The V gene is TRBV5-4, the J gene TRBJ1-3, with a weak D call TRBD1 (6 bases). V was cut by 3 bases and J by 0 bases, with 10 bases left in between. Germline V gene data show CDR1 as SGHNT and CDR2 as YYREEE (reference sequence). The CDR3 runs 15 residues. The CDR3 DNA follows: TGTGCCAGCAGCTCTCAGGGGTTCTCTGGAAACACCATATATTTT. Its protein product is CASSSQGFSGNTIYF.

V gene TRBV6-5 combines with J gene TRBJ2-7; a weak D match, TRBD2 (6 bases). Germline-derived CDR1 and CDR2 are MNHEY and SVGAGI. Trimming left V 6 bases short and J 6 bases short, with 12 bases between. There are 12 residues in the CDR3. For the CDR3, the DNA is TGTGCCAGCAGCAACGGAGGGGTCGAGCAGTACTTC. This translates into CASSNGGVEQYF.

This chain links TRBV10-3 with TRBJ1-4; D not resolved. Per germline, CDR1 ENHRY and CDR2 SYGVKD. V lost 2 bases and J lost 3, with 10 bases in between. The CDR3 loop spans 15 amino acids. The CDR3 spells CAISENPVANEKLFF. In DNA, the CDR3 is TGTGCCATCAGTGAGAATCCAGTGGCTAATGAAAAACTGTTTTTT.

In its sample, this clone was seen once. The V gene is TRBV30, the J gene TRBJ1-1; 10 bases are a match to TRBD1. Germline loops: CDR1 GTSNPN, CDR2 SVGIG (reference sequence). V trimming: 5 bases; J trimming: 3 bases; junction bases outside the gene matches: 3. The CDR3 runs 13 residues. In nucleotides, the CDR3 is TGTGCCTGGGCGGACAGGGGGGACACTGAAGCTTTCTTT. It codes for CAWADRGDTEAFF.

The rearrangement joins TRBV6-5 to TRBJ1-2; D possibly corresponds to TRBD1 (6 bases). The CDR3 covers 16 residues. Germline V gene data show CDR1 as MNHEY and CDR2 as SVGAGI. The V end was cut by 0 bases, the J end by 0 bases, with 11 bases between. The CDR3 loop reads CASSYSTGRSNYGYTF. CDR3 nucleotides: TGTGCCAGCAGTTACTCGACAGGCAGATCTAACTATGGCTACACCTTC.

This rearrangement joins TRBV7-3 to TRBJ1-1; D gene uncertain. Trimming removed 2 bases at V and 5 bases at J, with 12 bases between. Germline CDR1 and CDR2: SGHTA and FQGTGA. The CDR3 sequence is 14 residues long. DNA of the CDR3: TGTGCCAGCAGCTTACGGGTCTTTGGTACTGAAGCTTTCTTT. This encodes CASSLRVFGTEAFF.

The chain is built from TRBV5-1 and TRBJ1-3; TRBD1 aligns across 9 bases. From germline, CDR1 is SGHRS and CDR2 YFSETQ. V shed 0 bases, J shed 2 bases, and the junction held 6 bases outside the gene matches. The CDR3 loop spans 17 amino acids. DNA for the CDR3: TGCGCCAGCAGCTTGGAACTACAGGGGGCGCCTGGAAACACCATATATTTT. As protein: CASSLELQGAPGNTIYF.

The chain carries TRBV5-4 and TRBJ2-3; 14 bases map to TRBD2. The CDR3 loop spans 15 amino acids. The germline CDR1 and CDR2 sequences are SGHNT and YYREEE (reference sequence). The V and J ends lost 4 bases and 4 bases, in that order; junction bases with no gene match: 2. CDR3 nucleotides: TGTGCCAGCAGCCCGGGACTAGCGGGGGCAGATACGCAGTATTTT. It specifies CASSPGLAGADTQYF.

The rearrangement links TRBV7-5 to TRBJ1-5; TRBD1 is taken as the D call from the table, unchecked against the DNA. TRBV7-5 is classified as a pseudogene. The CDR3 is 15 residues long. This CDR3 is CVRSSDRGPPQPQHF. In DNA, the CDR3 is TGTGTCAGAAGCTCCGACAGGGGACCCCCTCAGCCCCAGCATTTT.

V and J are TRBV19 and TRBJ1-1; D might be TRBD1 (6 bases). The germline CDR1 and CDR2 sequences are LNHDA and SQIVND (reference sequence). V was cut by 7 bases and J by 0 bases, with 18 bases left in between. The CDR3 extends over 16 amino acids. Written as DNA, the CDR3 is TGTGCCAGTAACGGAGGCAGGGGTATCATGAACACTGAAGCTTTCTTT. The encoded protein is CASNGGRGIMNTEAFF. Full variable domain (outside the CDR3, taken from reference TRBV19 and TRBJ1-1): DGGITQSPKYLFRKEGQNVTLSCEQNLNHDAMYWYRQDPGQGLRLIYYSQIVNDFQKGDIAEGYSVSREKKESFPLTVTSAQKNPTAFYLCASNGGRGIMNTEAFFGQGTRLTVV.

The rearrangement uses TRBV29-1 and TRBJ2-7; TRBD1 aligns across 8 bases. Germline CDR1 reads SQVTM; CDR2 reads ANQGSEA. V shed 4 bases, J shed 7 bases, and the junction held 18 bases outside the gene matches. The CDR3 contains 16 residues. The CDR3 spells CSVAGLSARQGPEQYF. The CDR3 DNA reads TGCAGCGTTGCCGGGCTTTCCGCTAGACAGGGGCCTGAGCAGTACTTC.

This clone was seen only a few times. DNA for the CDR3: TGTGCCAGCAGCTCCGACGGGGGTAGGTACGAGCAGTACTTC. Protein product: CASSSDGGRYEQYF. This chain connects TRBV7-2 to TRBJ2-7; the D gene is possibly TRBD2 (6 bases). The germline V gene encodes CDR1 SGHTA and CDR2 FQGNSA. With 4 bases removed from V and 4 bases from J, the gap between germline ends came to 14 bases. The CDR3 is 14 amino acids.

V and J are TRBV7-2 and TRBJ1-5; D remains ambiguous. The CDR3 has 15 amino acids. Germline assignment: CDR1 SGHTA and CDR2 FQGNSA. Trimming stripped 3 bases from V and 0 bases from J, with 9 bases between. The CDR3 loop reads CASSFVSYSNQPQHF. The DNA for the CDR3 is TGTGCCAGCAGCTTTGTCAGTTATAGCAATCAGCCCCAGCATTTT.

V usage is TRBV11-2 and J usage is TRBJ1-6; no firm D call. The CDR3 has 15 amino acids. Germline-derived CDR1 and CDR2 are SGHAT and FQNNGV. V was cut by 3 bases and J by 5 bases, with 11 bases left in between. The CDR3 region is CASSFGRRNNSPLHF. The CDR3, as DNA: TGTGCCAGCAGCTTTGGGAGAAGGAATAATTCACCCCTCCACTTT.

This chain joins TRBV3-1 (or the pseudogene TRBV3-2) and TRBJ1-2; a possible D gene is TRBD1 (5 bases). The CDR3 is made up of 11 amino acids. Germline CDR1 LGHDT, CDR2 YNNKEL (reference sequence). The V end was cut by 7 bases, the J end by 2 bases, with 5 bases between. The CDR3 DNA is TGTGCCAGCAAGGGGAACTATGGCTACACCTTC. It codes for CASKGNYGYTF.

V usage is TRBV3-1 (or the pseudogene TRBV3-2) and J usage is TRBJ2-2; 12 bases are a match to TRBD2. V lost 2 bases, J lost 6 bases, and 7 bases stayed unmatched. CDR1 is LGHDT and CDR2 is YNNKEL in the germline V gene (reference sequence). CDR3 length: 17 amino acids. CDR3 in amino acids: CASSQWASGGGPGELFF. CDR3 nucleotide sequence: TGTGCCAGCAGCCAATGGGCTAGCGGGGGGGGCCCCGGGGAGCTGTTTTTT.

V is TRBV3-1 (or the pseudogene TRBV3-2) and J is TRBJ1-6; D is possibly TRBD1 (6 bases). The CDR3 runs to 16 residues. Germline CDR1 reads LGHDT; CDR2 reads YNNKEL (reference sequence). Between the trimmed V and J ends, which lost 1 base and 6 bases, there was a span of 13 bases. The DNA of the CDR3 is TGTGCCAGCAGCCAAGTGTTCGGGGGGGCTAATTCACCCCTCCACTTT. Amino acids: CASSQVFGGANSPLHF.

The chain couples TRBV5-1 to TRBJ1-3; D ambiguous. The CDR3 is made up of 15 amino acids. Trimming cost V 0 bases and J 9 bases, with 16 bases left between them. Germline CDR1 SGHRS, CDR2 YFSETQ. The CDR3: CASSLASDYRSTIYF. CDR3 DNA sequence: TGCGCCAGCAGCTTGGCCAGTGACTATAGGAGCACCATATATTTT.

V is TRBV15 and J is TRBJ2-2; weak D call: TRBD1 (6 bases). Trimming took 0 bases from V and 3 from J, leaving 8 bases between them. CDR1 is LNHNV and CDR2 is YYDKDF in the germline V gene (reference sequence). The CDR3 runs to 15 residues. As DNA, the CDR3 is TGTGCCACCAGCAGAGACAGGGGTCACACCGGGGAGCTGTTTTTT. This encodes CATSRDRGHTGELFF. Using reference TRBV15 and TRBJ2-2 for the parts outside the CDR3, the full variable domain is DAMVIQNPRYQVTQFGKPVTLSCSQTLNHNVMYWYQQKSSQAPKLLFHYYDKDFNNEADTPDNFQSRRPNTSFCFLDIRSPGLGDTAMYLCATSRDRGHTGELFFGEGSRLTVL.

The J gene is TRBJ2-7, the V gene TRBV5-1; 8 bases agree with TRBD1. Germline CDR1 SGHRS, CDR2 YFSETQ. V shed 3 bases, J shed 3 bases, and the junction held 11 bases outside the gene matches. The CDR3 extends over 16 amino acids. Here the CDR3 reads CASSSQGQVPVYEQYF. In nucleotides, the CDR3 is TGCGCCAGCAGCTCCCAGGGACAGGTTCCCGTCTACGAGCAGTACTTC.

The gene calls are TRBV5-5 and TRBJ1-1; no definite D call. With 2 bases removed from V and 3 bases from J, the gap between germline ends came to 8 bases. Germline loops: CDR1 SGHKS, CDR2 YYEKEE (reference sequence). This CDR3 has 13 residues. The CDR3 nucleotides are TGTGCCAGCAGCTTTAGCATTGACACTGAAGCTTTCTTT. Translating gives CASSFSIDTEAFF.

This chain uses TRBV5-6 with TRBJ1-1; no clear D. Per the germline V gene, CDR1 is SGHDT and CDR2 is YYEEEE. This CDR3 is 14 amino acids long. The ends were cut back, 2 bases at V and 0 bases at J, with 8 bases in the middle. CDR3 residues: CASSFGDLNTEAFF. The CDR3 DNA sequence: TGTGCCAGCAGCTTCGGGGATTTGAACACTGAAGCTTTCTTT.

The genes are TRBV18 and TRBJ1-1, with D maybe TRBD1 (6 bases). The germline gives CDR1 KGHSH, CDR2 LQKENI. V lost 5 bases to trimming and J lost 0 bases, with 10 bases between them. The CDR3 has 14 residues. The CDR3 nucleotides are TGTGCCAGCTCAGAGCAGGGGATGAACACTGAAGCTTTCTTT. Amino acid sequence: CASSEQGMNTEAFF.

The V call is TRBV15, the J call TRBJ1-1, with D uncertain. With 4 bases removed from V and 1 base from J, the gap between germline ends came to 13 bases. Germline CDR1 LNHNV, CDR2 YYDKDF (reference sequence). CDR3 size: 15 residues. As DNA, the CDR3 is TGTGCCACCAGCAATTCGTGGGGAGGGAACACTGAAGCTTTCTTT. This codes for CATSNSWGGNTEAFF.

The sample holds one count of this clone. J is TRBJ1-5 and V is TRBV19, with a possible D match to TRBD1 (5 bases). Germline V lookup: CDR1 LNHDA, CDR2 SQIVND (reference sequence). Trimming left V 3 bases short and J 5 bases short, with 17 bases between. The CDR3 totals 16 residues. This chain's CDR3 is CASSIRSGQRDQPQHF. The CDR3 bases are TGTGCCAGTAGTATTAGGTCAGGGCAACGGGATCAGCCCCAGCATTTT. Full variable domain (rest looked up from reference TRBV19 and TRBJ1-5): DGGITQSPKYLFRKEGQNVTLSCEQNLNHDAMYWYRQDPGQGLRLIYYSQIVNDFQKGDIAEGYSVSREKKESFPLTVTSAQKNPTAFYLCASSIRSGQRDQPQHFGDGTRLSIL.

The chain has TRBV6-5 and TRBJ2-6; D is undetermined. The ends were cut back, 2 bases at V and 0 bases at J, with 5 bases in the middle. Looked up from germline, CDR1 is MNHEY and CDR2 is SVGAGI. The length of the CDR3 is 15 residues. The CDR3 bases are TGTGCCAGCAGTTACGACAACTCTGGGGCCAACGTCCTGACTTTC. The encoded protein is CASSYDNSGANVLTF.

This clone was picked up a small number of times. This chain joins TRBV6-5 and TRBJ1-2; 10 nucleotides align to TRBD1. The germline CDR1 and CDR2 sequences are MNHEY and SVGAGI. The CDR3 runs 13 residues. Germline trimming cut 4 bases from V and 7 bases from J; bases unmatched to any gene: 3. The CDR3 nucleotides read TGTGCCAGCAGTTCCGGGACAGGGGTTGGCTACACCTTC. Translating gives CASSSGTGVGYTF.

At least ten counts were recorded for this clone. CDR3 in amino acids: CASSSQGISPLHF. The CDR3 DNA follows: TGTGCCAGCAGCTCACAGGGGATTTCACCCCTCCACTTT. The V call is TRBV28, the J call TRBJ1-6; 7 bases agree with TRBD1. Germline V lookup: CDR1 MDHEN, CDR2 SYDVKM. Losses at the gene ends were 6 bases for V and 9 bases for J; bases not matched to a gene: 5. The CDR3 length is 13 residues.

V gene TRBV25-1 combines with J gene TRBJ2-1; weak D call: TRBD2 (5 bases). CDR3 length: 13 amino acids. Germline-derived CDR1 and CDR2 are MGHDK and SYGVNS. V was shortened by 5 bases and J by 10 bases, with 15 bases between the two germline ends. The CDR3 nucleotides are TGTGCCAGCAGTCCCCCGGCGAGCGGCGAGCAGTTCTTC. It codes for CASSPPASGEQFF.